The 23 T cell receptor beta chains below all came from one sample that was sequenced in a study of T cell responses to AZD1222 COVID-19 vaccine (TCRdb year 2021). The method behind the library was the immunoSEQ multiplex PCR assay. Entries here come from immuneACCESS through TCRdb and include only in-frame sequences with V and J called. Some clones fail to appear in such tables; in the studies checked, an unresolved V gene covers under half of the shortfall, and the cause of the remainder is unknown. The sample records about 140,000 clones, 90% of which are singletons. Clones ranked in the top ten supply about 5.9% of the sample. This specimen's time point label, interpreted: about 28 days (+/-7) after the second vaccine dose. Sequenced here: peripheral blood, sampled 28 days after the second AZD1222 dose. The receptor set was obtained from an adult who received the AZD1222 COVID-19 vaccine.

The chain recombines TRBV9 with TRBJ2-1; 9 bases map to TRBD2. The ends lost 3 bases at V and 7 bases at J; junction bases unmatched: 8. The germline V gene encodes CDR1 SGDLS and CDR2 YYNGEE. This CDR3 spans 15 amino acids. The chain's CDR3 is CASSERGVVVNEQFF. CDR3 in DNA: TGTGCCAGCAGCGAGCGGGGGGTGGTCGTTAATGAGCAGTTCTTC.

In nucleotides, the CDR3 is TGCGCCAGCAGCAACGGGGACAGGCGCTCCTACGAGCAGTACTTC. It translates to CASSNGDRRSYEQYF. This chain joins TRBV5-1 and TRBJ2-7; 8 bases map to TRBD1. CDR3 length equals 15 residues. With V trimmed by 4 bases and J by 0 bases, 6 bases remained unmatched. From germline, CDR1 is SGHRS and CDR2 YFSETQ. Based on the CDR3 plus reference TRBV5-1 and TRBJ2-7, the full variable domain is KAGVTQTPRYLIKTRGQQVTLSCSPISGHRSVSWYQQTPGQGLQFLFEYFSETQRNKGNFPGRFSGRQFSNSRSEMNVSTLELGDSALYLCASSNGDRRSYEQYFGPGTRLTVT.

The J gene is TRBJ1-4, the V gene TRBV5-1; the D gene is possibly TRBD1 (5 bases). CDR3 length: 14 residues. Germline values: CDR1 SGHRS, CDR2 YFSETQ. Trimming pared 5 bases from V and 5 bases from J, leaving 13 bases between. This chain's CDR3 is CASRGVAGNEKLFF. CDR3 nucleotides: TGCGCCAGCAGAGGGGTGGCAGGGAATGAAAAACTGTTTTTT.

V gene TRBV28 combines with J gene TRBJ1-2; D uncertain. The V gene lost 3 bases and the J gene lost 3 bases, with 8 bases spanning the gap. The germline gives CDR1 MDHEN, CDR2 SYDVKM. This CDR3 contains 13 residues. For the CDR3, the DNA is TGTGCCAGCAGTTTTGGACGGTACTATGGCTACACCTTC. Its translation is CASSFGRYYGYTF.

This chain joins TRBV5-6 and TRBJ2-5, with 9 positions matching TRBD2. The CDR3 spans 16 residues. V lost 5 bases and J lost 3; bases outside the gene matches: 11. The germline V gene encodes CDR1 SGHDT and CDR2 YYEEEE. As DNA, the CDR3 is TGTGCCAGCAGAAAGGCCCTAGCGGGAAATAAAGAGACCCAGTACTTC. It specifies CASRKALAGNKETQYF.

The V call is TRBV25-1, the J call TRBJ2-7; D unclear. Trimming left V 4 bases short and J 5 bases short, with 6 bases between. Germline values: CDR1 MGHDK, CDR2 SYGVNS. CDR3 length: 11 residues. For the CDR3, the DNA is TGTGCCAGCAGTGTACGGAACGAGCAGTACTTC. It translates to CASSVRNEQYF.

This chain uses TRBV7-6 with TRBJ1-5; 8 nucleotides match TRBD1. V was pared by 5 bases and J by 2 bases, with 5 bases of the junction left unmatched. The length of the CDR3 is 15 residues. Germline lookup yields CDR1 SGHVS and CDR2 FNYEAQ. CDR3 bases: TGTGCCAGCAGCCGACAGACAGGGGGCAATCAGCCCCAGCATTTT. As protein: CASSRQTGGNQPQHF.

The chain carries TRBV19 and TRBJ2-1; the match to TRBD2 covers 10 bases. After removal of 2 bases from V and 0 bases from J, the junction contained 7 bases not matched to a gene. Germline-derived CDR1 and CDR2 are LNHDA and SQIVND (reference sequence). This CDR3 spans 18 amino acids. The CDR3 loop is CASSISSGSASSYNEQFF. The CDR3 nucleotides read TGTGCCAGTAGTATATCTAGCGGGAGCGCGAGCTCCTACAATGAGCAGTTCTTC.

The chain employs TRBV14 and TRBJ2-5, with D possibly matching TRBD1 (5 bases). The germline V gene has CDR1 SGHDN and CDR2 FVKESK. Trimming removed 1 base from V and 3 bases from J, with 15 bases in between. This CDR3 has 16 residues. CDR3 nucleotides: TGTGCCAGCAGCCAAGTGAAAGGCAGGGTCAAAGAGACCCAGTACTTC. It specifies CASSQVKGRVKETQYF.

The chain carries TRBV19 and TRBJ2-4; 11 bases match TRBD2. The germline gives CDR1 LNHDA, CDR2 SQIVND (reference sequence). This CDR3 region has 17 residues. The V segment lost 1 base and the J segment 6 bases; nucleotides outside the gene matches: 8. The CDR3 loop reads CASSIGPSGRFANIQYF. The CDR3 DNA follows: TGTGCCAGTAGTATAGGTCCTAGCGGGAGGTTCGCAAACATTCAGTACTTC.

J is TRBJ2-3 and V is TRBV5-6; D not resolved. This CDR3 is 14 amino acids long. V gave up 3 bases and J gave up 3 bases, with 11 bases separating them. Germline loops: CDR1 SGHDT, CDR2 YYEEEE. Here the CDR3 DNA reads TGTGCCAGCAGCTATAGTGGCATTACAGATACGCAGTATTTT. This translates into CASSYSGITDTQYF.

The CDR3 DNA reads TGTGCCTGGAGTACCTCCCACACTGAAGCTTTCTTT. Its protein is CAWSTSHTEAFF. The V and J genes are TRBV30 and TRBJ1-1; D remains unclear. Per germline, CDR1 GTSNPN and CDR2 SVGIG (reference sequence). The CDR3 consists of 12 residues. The V end lost 2 bases, the J end lost 3 bases, and 7 bases lay between the germline ends.

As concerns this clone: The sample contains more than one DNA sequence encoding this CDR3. CDR3 sequence reads: CAISEGAYSNQPQHF. CDR3 DNA: TGTGCCATCTCGGAGGGGGCTTATAGCAATCAGCCCCAGCATTTT. The chain couples TRBV10-3 to TRBJ1-5; 7 bases map to TRBD1. Trimming removed 8 bases from V and 0 bases from J; junction bases left unmatched: 7. The length of the CDR3 is 15 residues. In germline, CDR1 is ENHRY, CDR2 SYGVKD.

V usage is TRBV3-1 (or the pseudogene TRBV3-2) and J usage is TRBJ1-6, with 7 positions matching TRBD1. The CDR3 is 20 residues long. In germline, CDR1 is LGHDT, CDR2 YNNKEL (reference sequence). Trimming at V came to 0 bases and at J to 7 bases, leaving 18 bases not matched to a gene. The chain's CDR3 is CASSQDRRGRGRYGNSPLHF. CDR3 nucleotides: TGTGCCAGCAGCCAAGATAGGAGGGGGCGAGGGCGGTATGGAAATTCACCCCTCCACTTT.

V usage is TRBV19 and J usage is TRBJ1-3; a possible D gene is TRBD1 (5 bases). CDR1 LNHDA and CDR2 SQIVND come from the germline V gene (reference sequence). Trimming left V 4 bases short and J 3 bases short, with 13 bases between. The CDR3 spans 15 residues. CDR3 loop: CASSSGQGGGNTIYF. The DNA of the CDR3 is TGTGCCAGTAGTAGTGGACAAGGAGGTGGAAACACCATATATTTT.

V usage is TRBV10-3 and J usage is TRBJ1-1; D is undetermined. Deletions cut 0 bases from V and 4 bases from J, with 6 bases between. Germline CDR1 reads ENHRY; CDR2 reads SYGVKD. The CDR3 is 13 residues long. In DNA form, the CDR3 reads TGTGCCATCAGTGAGTCGATAGTCACTGAAGCTTTCTTT. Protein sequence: CAISESIVTEAFF.

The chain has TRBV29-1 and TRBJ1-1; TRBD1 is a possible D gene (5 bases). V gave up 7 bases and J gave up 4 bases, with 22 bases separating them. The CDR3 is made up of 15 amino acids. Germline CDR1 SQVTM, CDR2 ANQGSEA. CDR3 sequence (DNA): TGCAGCGGGCAGGCTGGGGCGACCTGGGGCACTGAAGCTTTCTTT. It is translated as CSGQAGATWGTEAFF.

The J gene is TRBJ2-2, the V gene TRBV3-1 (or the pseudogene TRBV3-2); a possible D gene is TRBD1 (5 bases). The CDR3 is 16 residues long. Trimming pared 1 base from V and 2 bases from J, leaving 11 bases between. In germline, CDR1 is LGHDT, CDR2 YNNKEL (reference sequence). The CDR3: CASSQGTGLNTGELFF. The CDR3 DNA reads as TGTGCCAGCAGCCAAGGAACAGGTCTTAACACCGGGGAGCTGTTTTTT.

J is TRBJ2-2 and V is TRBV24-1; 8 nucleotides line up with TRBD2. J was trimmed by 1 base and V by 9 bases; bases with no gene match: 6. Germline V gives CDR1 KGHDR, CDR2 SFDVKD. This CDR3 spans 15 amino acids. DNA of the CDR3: TGTGCCACCTCGAGCGGGGGCCAGAACACCGGGGAGCTGTTTTTT. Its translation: CATSSGGQNTGELFF.

CDR3 loop: CASSSPDSSGANVLTF. The CDR3 bases are TGTGCCAGCAGTTCGCCTGACAGCTCTGGGGCCAACGTCCTGACTTTC. V is TRBV28 and J is TRBJ2-6, with a tentative D call TRBD1 (5 bases). This CDR3 is 16 amino acids long. Germline values: CDR1 MDHEN, CDR2 SYDVKM. V gave up 4 bases and J gave up 0 bases, with 10 bases separating them.

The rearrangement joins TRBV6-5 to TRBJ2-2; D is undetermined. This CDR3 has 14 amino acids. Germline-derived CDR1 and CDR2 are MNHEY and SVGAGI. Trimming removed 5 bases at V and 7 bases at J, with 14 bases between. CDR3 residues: CASSKDLRNGELFF. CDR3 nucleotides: TGTGCCAGCAGTAAGGACCTCCGAAACGGGGAGCTGTTTTTT.

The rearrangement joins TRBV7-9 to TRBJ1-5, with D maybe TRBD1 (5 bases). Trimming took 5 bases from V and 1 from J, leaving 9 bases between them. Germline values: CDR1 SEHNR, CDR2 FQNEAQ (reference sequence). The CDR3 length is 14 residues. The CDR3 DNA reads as TGTGCCAGCAGCCGGAGGGGAAGCAATCAGCCCCAGCATTTT. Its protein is CASSRRGSNQPQHF.

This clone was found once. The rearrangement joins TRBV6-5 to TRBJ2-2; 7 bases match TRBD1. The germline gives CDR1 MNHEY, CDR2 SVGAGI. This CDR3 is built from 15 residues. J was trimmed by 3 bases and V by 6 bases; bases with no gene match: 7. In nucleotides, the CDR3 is TGTGCCAGCAGGATTGGGACAGCGGACACCGGGGAGCTGTTTTTT. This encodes CASRIGTADTGELFF.